These T cell receptor beta chains were read from a single sample in a study of beta chain features in type 1 diabetes. Produced via immunoSEQ multiplex PCR; TCRdb's table is partial and in-frame only. The profile shows about 320,000 clones, 12% to 15% of them singletons. The specimen sequenced was central memory CD4+ T cells from blood. The receptors originated from a man in his thirties or forties in good health. The CDR3 runs from the conserved cysteine through the conserved F or W. D genes are given only for firm matches. Part of the rows lack a size; the others show once, few, many or a class for expanded clones.

TRBD1	many	TRBV2	CASSFDRAQPQHF
NA	few	TRBV7-2	CASSLRPGYEQYF
NA	NA	TRBV11-1	CASSQGTGGTQYF
NA	NA	TRBV25-1	CASSEYHPGNTIYF
NA	few	TRBV11-3	CASSLEERSEQFF
TRBD1	NA	TRBV5-1	CASSSAASGGSLDSPLHF
NA	few	TRBV7-2	CASRILAPQGEQFF
NA	few	TRBV5-1	CASSLEGRKDGYTF
TRBD1	NA	TRBV2	CASSMTGRNSPLHF
TRBD1	NA	TRBV4-1	CASGGDQGALYGYTF
NA	many	TRBV10-3	CAISEGPGTVAKNIQYF
NA	few	TRBV30	CAWSVIRGYTF
NA	few	TRBV5-1	CASSLGSGEGPQHF
NA	NA	TRBV28	CASSDMGRKETQYF
NA	NA	TRBV29-1	CSVERGYGYTF
TRBD1	few	TRBV5-1	CASSDLTIGGQETQYF
TRBD1	NA	TRBV19	CASSGTGGPYNEQFF
NA	few	TRBV13	CASSLVGQNTGELFF
NA	NA	TRBV15	CATSREIGGNSPLHF
TRBD1	few	TRBV18	CASSPGPRQGQETQYF
NA	few	TRBV25-1	CASKIGGAGEQYF
TRBD1	few	TRBV27	CASSREGARRNSPLHF
NA	few	TRBV6-1	CASSERDYQPQHF
NA	NA	TRBV5-4	CASSLYSRGSGDTQYF
TRBD1	few	TRBV9	CASSAATGANYEQYF
TRBD1	few	TRBV9	CASSEGALPKNIQYF
NA	NA	TRBV11-2	CASSLDRSGTQYF
NA	NA	TRBV7-8	CASAVVGGEQFF
NA	once	TRBV5-1	CASSPGYSGNTIYF
NA	few	TRBV11-2	CASSLQGTSTDTQYF
NA	NA	TRBV2	CASSVSRGNSPLHF
NA	few	TRBV6-5	CASSGPPNSAGGYTF
TRBD1	NA	TRBV5-4	CASSSPIGQGGTGANVLTF
NA	NA	TRBV6-5	CASTTGNYGYTF
TRBD1	NA	TRBV18	CASSPGLDRGATEAFF
TRBD1	NA	TRBV4-3	CASSRALTGTGQYNEQFF
NA	few	TRBV7-3	CASSPLLTSSYNEQFF
NA	few	TRBV11-2	CASSSWGATDTQYF
TRBD2	few	TRBV19	CASSMTSGSRNNEQFF
NA	few	TRBV5-6	CASRSSGSNTDTQYF
TRBD2	NA	TRBV11-3	CASSPAGEDEQYF
NA	NA	TRBV28	CASIRAAIGPQHF
NA	few	TRBV29-1	CSARPGQSYEQYF
TRBD1	NA	TRBV11-3	CASSYGTANTGELFF
NA	NA	TRBV7-2	CASSLGLQALNEQFF
NA	NA	TRBV11-2	CASSPGLASDTQYF
TRBD1	NA	TRBV27	CASSMGTGANVLQYF
NA	once	TRBV5-1	CASSLAGWGTEAFF
TRBD2	few	TRBV11-2	CASIPPSGRAFTDTQYF
NA	NA	TRBV7-2	CASSLGSPPNEQFF
NA	NA	TRBV7-2	CASSSAGGAHQPQHF